This T cell receptor (beta chain) was recorded in a study of T-cell memory formation after mild COVID-19. Study-wide context: TCR clusters were mostly confined to one donor each. Study results and caveats: Contracting CD4+ clones were located mainly in CM and EM, and CD8+ clones in EMRA. Cross-reactive memory apparently joined, as some responding clones appeared in pre-infection memory.

Constant-segment primers were used for 5'RACE, and the resulting TCR alpha and TCR beta cDNA libraries carried sample barcodes and UMIs. Using its own MiXCR run on the 5' RACE reads, TCRdb lists one record per CDR3 protein. Of more than 250,000 distinct CDR3 sequences in the sample, around 17% were seen once. About this clonotype itself: Its antigen is unknown.

Germline loops: CDR1 MDHEN, CDR2 SYDVKM. The CDR3 contains 16 residues. The V gene end was trimmed by 8 bases and the J gene end by 9 bases; junction bases not matched to a gene: 13. The gene calls are TRBV28 and TRBJ2-3; 14 bases agree with TRBD2. This TCR derives from a young man who had mild COVID-19 (a few samples of this study predate the infection). Cell type and time point are not known. The sequencing sample was made of PBMCs or a T cell subset sorted from them (not recorded which). The CDR3 is CASGTDRLAGGITQYF. CDR3 coding DNA: TGTGCCAGCGGTACAGACAGACTAGCGGGGGGGATCACGCAGTATTTT.